The T cell receptor beta chain described here comes from a study of T-cell memory formation after mild COVID-19. Study at large: TCR clusters largely stayed donor specific. Study observations and caveats: The study detected some responding clones in pre-infection memory, suggesting cross-reactive memory joined. Clones contracting day 15 to 85 were balanced CD4/CD8; later expanders leaned CD4+.

J was trimmed by 9 bases and V by 1 base; bases with no gene match: 8. The CDR3 consists of 16 residues. CDR1 is LNHDA and CDR2 is SQIVND in the germline V gene (reference sequence). This clonotype was seen a handful of times. Its matching antigen is unknown. 5'RACE with constant-segment primers built TCRalpha and TCRbeta cDNA libraries with UMIs. TCRdb re-called the 5' RACE reads with MiXCR, one entry per CDR3 protein. The sample lists some 450,000 distinct CDR3 sequences; approximately 20% were seen once. The gene calls are TRBV19 and TRBJ2-1; 11 bases are shared with TRBD2. This receptor was taken from an adult woman who had mild COVID-19 (a few samples of this study predate the infection). Cell type and time point are not known. The sequenced sample was PBMCs or a T cell subset sorted from them (not recorded which). DNA for the CDR3: TGTGCCAGTAGTATAGGGCTAGCGGGAGGCGGCGGTGAGCAGTTCTTC. Amino acids: CASSIGLAGGGGEQFF.